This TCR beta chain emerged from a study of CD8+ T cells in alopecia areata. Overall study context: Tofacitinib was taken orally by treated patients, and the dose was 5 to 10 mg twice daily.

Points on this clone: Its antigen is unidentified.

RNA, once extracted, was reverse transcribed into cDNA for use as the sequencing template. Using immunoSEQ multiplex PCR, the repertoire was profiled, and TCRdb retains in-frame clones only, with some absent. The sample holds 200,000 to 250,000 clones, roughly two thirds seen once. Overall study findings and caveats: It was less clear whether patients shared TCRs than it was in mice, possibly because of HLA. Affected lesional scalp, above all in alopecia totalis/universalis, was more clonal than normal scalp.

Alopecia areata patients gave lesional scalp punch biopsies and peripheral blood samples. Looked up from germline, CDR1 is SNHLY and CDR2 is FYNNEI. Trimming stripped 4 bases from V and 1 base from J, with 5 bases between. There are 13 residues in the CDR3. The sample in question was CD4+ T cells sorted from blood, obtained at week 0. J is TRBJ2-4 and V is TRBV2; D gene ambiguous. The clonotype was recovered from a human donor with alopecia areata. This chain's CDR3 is CASSGQAKNIQYF. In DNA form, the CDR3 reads TGTGCCAGCAGTGGGCAGGCCAAAAACATTCAGTACTTC.